This TCR beta chain was sequenced during a study of blood T cells in healthy people across ages. Regarding the study as a whole: Because sorting was not performed, PBMCs prevented conclusive naive versus antigen-experienced comparison. Diversity of TCR beta correlated strongly with naive T cell percentage. Roughly linearly, TCR beta diversity per million T cells fell as age increased.

The ends were cut back, 1 base at V and 0 bases at J, with 11 bases in the middle. CDR1 and CDR2 (germline): SGHDN, FVKESK. The CDR3 is 16 residues long. Extractions gave at least 6 micrograms of total RNA per sample. Regarding this clonotype: What it binds is not known.

A second about 7 to 12 cycle PCR used barcoded and J-beta primers. MiXCR, run by TCRdb on the 5' RACE reads, gives a single entry per CDR3 protein. The repertoire has just over 1 million distinct CDR3 sequences, more than 35% of them found once; the top ten carry 18%. The gene calls are TRBV14 and TRBJ2-3; a weak D match, TRBD1 (5 bases). Sequences were obtained from blood. The sequence came from a woman in her sixties in good health. CDR3 sequence (DNA): TGTGCCAGCAGCCAAGTCGCAGGGATGAGCACAGATACGCAGTATTTT. It specifies CASSQVAGMSTDTQYF.